This T cell receptor beta chain was profiled in a study of T cell responses to AZD1222 COVID-19 vaccine. The table came from immunoSEQ multiplex PCR; TCRdb's copy has only in-frame clones and leaves some out. The sample carries about 94,000 clones, more than 70% recorded once. V lost 5 bases and J 8 bases, leaving 12 bases between the germline ends. From germline, CDR1 is SGHTA and CDR2 FQGNSA. This CDR3 has 13 residues. This TCR was recovered from an adult in good health. The sample was peripheral blood, taken on day 0 of AZD1222 vaccination. The V gene is TRBV7-2, the J gene TRBJ1-4, with unresolved D. The CDR3 loop is CASSPDWREKLFF. The CDR3 nucleotides read TGTGCCAGCAGCCCAGATTGGAGGGAAAAACTGTTTTTT.